This is a list of T cell receptor beta chains from one sample in a study of T cell responses to AZD1222 COVID-19 vaccine. Sequencing was performed with immunoSEQ multiplex PCR; in TCRdb, only in-frame clones are kept and a portion is missing. Of about 120,000 clones listed, roughly 89% are singletons. The specimen comprised peripheral blood, sampled on day 0 of AZD1222 vaccination. Receptors originate from an adult in good health. The conserved cysteine and the conserved F or W are not part of the CDR3 here. Each record gives: clone size, V gene, J gene, CDR3 protein. The size of a clone is reported for some rows only, either as once, few or many, or as a class for expanded clones.

NA,TRBV27,TRBJ2-1,ASSSPARRNEQF
NA,TRBV6-6,TRBJ1-6,ASSQTAVYNSPLH
NA,TRBV18,TRBJ1-6,ASSPPGSASDSPLH
NA,TRBV10-2,TRBJ2-7,ASSLDRPAYEQY
NA,TRBV28,TRBJ1-5,ASSSGYSNQPQH
NA,TRBV18,TRBJ2-5,ASSAGGSWNSETQY
few,TRBV11-2,TRBJ1-6,ASSQDRSLGSYNSPLH
NA,TRBV19,TRBJ1-1,ASSILGATEAF
NA,TRBV19,TRBJ1-5,ASSSGQGAKGNQPQH
NA,TRBV7-2,TRBJ2-1,ASSLKTGGWNEQF
NA,TRBV5-1,TRBJ2-1,ASSLDPGFNEQF
few,TRBV29-1,TRBJ1-5,SAQGAKGQPQH
NA,TRBV19,TRBJ1-4,ATVSGTGGTRNEKLF
NA,TRBV14,TRBJ2-1,ASSPDGYNEQF
NA,TRBV15,TRBJ2-7,ATSHSVGEQY
NA,TRBV30,TRBJ2-7,AWKGSTYEQY
NA,TRBV2,TRBJ2-2,ASNRQGALTGELF
NA,TRBV10-3,TRBJ2-7,AISERGAYYEQY
few,TRBV5-4,TRBJ2-7,ASSLEGVRYEQY
NA,TRBV5-1,TRBJ2-5,ASSSEDSYQETQY
NA,TRBV9,TRBJ2-5,ASSVAGGPETQY
NA,TRBV5-1,TRBJ1-1,ASSHSSGNTEAF
few,TRBV28,TRBJ1-1,ASRETGATEAF
NA,TRBV19,TRBJ1-1,ASQGTGGASSGAF
NA,TRBV19,TRBJ1-5,ASSIRWNQPQH
NA,TRBV7-2,TRBJ2-1,ASRRTSVNEQF
NA,TRBV19,TRBJ1-1,ASIQGNTEAF
NA,TRBV4-1,TRBJ2-2,ASIRAPGELF
NA,TRBV9,TRBJ2-7,ASSVAMGQGSEQY
once,TRBV15,TRBJ2-7,ATSRGPGNSFEQY